The clone carrying this TCR beta chain showed up just once. The antigen remains unidentified. The data are from a study of OX40 agonist ivuxolimab in advanced cancers. Study summary: The study treated patients with ivuxolimab, an agonistic anti-OX40 (CD134) antibody. The study, taken as a whole, reports: Not determined was the antigen specificity of the expanded peripheral T cells.

TCRdb's table, derived via immunoSEQ multiplex PCR, lists solely in-frame clones and lacks some. The sample contains about 76,000 clones, roughly 86% of which appear only once. Trimming cost V 6 bases and J 2 bases, with 14 bases left between them. This CDR3 spans 16 amino acids. Germline loops: CDR1 SNHLY, CDR2 FYNNEI. This sequence originates from an adult with an advanced solid tumor such as melanoma, head and neck, liver or kidney cancer. V is TRBV2 and J is TRBJ1-6; perhaps TRBD1 as D (6 bases). The sequencing here drew on CD4+ or CD8+ T cells sorted from blood, taken in a trial of the OX40 agonist ivuxolimab. The CDR3 region is CASRSGASPYNSPLHF. In DNA, the CDR3 is TGTGCCAGCAGGTCGGGGGCCAGCCCCTATAATTCACCCCTCCACTTT.